Each of the 12 T cell receptor beta chains below was sequenced from the same sample in a study of cytomegalovirus exposure and HLA in healthy donors. The PCR contained 60 Vbeta and 13 Jbeta primers. Data came from immunoSEQ multiplex PCR; TCRdb stores just in-frame clones and leaves some out. The sample has 95,000 to 150,000 clones; approximately 70% are singletons. The sample consisted of PBMCs. The origin of the receptors is a man between 18 and 35 years old in good health and CMV-seronegative.

The chain uses TRBV4-2 and TRBJ2-1; 8 nucleotides align to TRBD2. Germline V gives CDR1 LGHNA, CDR2 YNFKEQ. Trimming cost V 5 bases and J 8 bases; bases outside gene matches: 11. This CDR3 spans 15 amino acids. CDR3 bases: TGTGCCAGCAGCTTGTCCGGGACCGGGAGGGATGAGCAGTTCTTC. Protein sequence: CASSLSGTGRDEQFF.

This clone was observed a handful of times. J is TRBJ2-7 and V is TRBV5-1; D gene unclear. The CDR3 has 13 residues. The V end was cut by 0 bases, the J end by 6 bases, with 10 bases between. Looked up from germline, CDR1 is SGHRS and CDR2 is YFSETQ. CDR3 loop: CASSLGQIGEQYF. The CDR3 nucleotides are TGCGCCAGCAGCTTGGGGCAAATTGGCGAGCAGTACTTC. Full variable domain (outside the CDR3, taken from reference TRBV5-1 and TRBJ2-7): KAGVTQTPRYLIKTRGQQVTLSCSPISGHRSVSWYQQTPGQGLQFLFEYFSETQRNKGNFPGRFSGRQFSNSRSEMNVSTLELGDSALYLCASSLGQIGEQYFGPGTRLTVT.

V usage is TRBV4-1 and J usage is TRBJ1-2; 7 bases agree with TRBD1. J was trimmed by 0 bases and V by 4 bases; bases with no gene match: 2. Germline CDR1 and CDR2: MGHRA and YSYEKL. CDR3 size: 14 residues. This chain's CDR3 is CASSLGTANYGYTF. The CDR3 region has the DNA TGCGCCAGCAGCCTCGGGACAGCTAACTATGGCTACACCTTC.

J is TRBJ1-5 and V is TRBV15; D may be TRBD1 (5 bases). Looked up from germline, CDR1 is LNHNV and CDR2 is YYDKDF (reference sequence). The CDR3 is made up of 17 amino acids. Trimming shortened V by 0 bases and J by 4 bases, and 16 bases separated the two germline ends. The CDR3 reads CATSRDVTHGGNQPQHF. In DNA, the CDR3 is TGTGCCACCAGCAGAGATGTGACGCACGGGGGGAATCAGCCCCAGCATTTT.

This chain connects TRBV5-6 to TRBJ1-1, with D possibly being TRBD1 (5 bases). CDR1 is SGHDT and CDR2 is YYEEEE in the germline V gene. This CDR3 is 13 amino acids long. Trimming removed 4 bases from V and 3 bases from J, with 10 bases in between. The CDR3 protein is CASSRGRYTEAFF. The CDR3 coding sequence is TGTGCCAGCAGCAGGGGAAGGTACACTGAAGCTTTCTTT.

The chain combines TRBV27 with TRBJ2-2; D is undetermined. The CDR3 length is 15 residues. Trimming took off 3 bases at V and 2 bases at J, with 10 bases between the two ends. Germline CDR1 and CDR2: MNHEY and SMNVEV (reference sequence). The CDR3 protein is CASSFYSLNTGELFF. The DNA for the CDR3 is TGTGCCAGCAGTTTTTACAGCTTAAACACCGGGGAGCTGTTTTTT.

This rearrangement joins TRBV19 to TRBJ2-1; 9 bases agree with TRBD2. This CDR3 spans 16 amino acids. The germline V gene has CDR1 LNHDA and CDR2 SQIVND (reference sequence). Trimming took 4 bases from V and 4 from J; bases not matched to a gene: 8. CDR3 nucleotides: TGTGCCAGTAGTACCCCGAGGACTAGCGTTTACAATGAGCAGTTCTTC. Amino acid sequence: CASSTPRTSVYNEQFF.

CDR3 DNA: TGTGCCAGCAGTGAACGGGGGGGCCAGCCAGAGACCCAGTACTTC. It is translated as CASSERGGQPETQYF. The V call is TRBV2, the J call TRBJ2-5, with 8 bases lining up with TRBD2. Germline V gene data show CDR1 as SNHLY and CDR2 as FYNNEI. V dropped 2 bases and J dropped 4; count of bases not matched to a gene: 6. CDR3 length equals 15 residues.

The chain combines TRBV27 with TRBJ1-5; 11 nucleotides line up with TRBD1. The V gene end was trimmed by 2 bases and the J gene end by 0 bases; junction bases not matched to a gene: 6. The CDR3 contains 18 residues. Germline CDR1 reads MNHEY; CDR2 reads SMNVEV (reference sequence). CDR3 nucleotides: TGTGCCAGCAGTTTAATATCCGGGACAGGGGGTAGCAATCAGCCCCAGCATTTT. Translating gives CASSLISGTGGSNQPQHF.

The rearrangement links TRBV6-1 to TRBJ1-1, with D unresolved. The V gene lost 8 bases and the J gene lost 0 bases, with 13 bases spanning the gap. CDR1 MNHNS and CDR2 SASEGT come from the germline V gene. This CDR3 region has 14 residues. The CDR3 region is CASGPGQLNTEAFF. The CDR3, as DNA: TGTGCCAGCGGGCCTGGGCAGCTGAACACTGAAGCTTTCTTT.

The chain combines TRBV5-4 with TRBJ2-5; TRBD2 matches 11 bases. V lost 2 bases to trimming and J lost 2 bases; unmatched junction nucleotides: 11. Germline CDR1 is SGHNT and CDR2 is YYREEE (reference sequence). The CDR3 length is 18 residues. The CDR3 DNA follows: TGTGCCAGCAGCTTTGGCGCTCGGCTAGCGGGGGGACAAGAGACCCAGTACTTC. Translated: CASSFGARLAGGQETQYF.

The V and J genes are TRBV11-2 and TRBJ1-5; D gene unclear. This CDR3 is built from 15 residues. With 1 base removed from V and 4 bases from J, the gap between germline ends came to 11 bases. Germline loops: CDR1 SGHAT, CDR2 FQNNGV. CDR3 in DNA: TGTGCCAGCAGCTTAGCCCCTACTACGAATCAGCCCCAGCATTTT. It codes for CASSLAPTTNQPQHF.